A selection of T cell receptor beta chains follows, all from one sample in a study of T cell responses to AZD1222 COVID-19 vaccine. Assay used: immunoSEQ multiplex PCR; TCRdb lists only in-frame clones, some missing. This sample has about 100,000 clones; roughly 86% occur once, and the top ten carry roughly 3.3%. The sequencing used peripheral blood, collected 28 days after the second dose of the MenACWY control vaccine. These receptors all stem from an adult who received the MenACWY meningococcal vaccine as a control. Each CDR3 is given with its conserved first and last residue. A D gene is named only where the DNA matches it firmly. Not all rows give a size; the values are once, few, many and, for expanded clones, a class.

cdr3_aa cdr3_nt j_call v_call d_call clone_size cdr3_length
CASSPRDRANYGYTF TGTGCCAGCAGTCCCCGGGACAGGGCCAACTATGGCTACACCTTC TRBJ1-2 TRBV6-5 TRBD1 once 15
CASSSNPGADTQYF TGTGCCAGCAGCTCGAACCCCGGAGCAGATACGCAGTATTTT TRBJ2-3 TRBV7-3 - - 14
CASSQVGQGAVGQPQHF TGCGCCAGCAGCCAGGTGGGACAGGGGGCGGTAGGGCAGCCCCAGCATTTT TRBJ1-5 TRBV4-1 TRBD1 once 17
CAISGPTNYGYTF TGTGCCATCAGTGGACCGACTAACTATGGCTACACCTTC TRBJ1-2 TRBV10-3 - - 13
CASSFVPSYEQYF TGTGCCAGCAGTTTTGTCCCATCCTACGAGCAGTACTTC TRBJ2-7 TRBV28 - - 13
CASSPTAGATYNEQFF TGTGCCAGCAGCCCCACCGCAGGGGCTACCTACAATGAGCAGTTCTTC TRBJ2-1 TRBV7-3 - medium-sized 16
CASSFGFTDTQYF TGTGCCAGCAGCTTTGGGTTCACAGATACGCAGTATTTT TRBJ2-3 TRBV7-2 - - 13
CASRLTGLQETQYF TGTGCCAGCAGGCTAACAGGATTACAAGAGACCCAGTACTTC TRBJ2-5 TRBV3-1/TRBV3-2 - once 14
CASSRNSLGVAEAFF TGCGCCAGCAGCCGAAATTCGCTGGGTGTCGCTGAAGCTTTCTTT TRBJ1-1 TRBV5-1 - - 15
CASSREQGESQPQHF TGTGCCAGCAGCAGGGAACAGGGGGAAAGTCAGCCCCAGCATTTT TRBJ1-5 TRBV7-2 TRBD1 - 15
CASSADRGWRTEAFF TGTGCCAGTAGTGCCGACAGGGGCTGGAGGACTGAAGCTTTCTTT TRBJ1-1 TRBV19 TRBD1 - 15
CASSPRGDVRPYEQYF TGTGCCAGCAGCCCAAGAGGGGACGTCCGCCCCTACGAGCAGTACTTC TRBJ2-7 TRBV9 - - 16
CASSILTGPEGGYTF TGCGCCAGCAGCATCCTGACAGGGCCAGAGGGTGGCTACACCTTC TRBJ1-2 TRBV5-1 TRBD1 - 15
CASSLAGLGSEKLFF TGCGCCAGCAGCTTGGCCGGGCTGGGTAGTGAAAAACTGTTTTTT TRBJ1-4 TRBV5-1 - - 15
CASSPRLAGNTGELFF TGTGCCAGCAGCCCCAGACTAGCGGGGAACACCGGGGAGCTGTTTTTT TRBJ2-2 TRBV3-1/TRBV3-2 TRBD2 - 16
CASSPSGQSTYEQYF TGTGCCAGCAGCCCGAGCGGGCAAAGTACCTACGAGCAGTACTTC TRBJ2-7 TRBV7-2 - few 15
CASSEGVSFTDTQYF TGCGCCAGCAGCGAGGGGGTGTCCTTCACAGATACGCAGTATTTT TRBJ2-3 TRBV5-1 - - 15
CASTLIGAAGNTIYF TGTGCCAGCACTCTTATAGGGGCAGCTGGAAACACCATATATTTT TRBJ1-3 TRBV28 - - 15
CASHRDNNQPQHF TGTGCCAGCCACCGGGACAACAATCAGCCCCAGCATTTT TRBJ1-5 TRBV2 - - 13
CASSLQGRFGNEQYF TGTGCCAGCAGCTTACAGGGGCGTTTCGGAAACGAGCAGTACTTC TRBJ2-7 TRBV7-6 - few 15